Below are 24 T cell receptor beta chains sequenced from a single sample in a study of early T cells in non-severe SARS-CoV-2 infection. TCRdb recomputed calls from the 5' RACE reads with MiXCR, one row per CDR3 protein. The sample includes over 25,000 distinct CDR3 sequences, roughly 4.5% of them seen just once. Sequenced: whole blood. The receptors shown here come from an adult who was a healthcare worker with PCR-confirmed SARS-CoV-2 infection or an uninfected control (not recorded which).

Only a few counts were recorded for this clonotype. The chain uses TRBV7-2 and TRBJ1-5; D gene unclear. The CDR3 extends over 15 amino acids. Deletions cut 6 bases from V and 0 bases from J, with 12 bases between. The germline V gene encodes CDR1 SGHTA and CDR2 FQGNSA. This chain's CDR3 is CASRRAGYSNQPQHF. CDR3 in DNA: TGTGCCAGCAGGCGGGCAGGCTATAGCAATCAGCCCCAGCATTTT. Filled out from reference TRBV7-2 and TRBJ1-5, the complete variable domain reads GAGVSQSPSNKVTEKGKDVELRCDPISGHTALYWYRQSLGQGLEFLIYFQGNSAPDKSGLPSDRFSAERTGGSVSTLTIQRTQQEDSAVYLCASRRAGYSNQPQHFGDGTRLSIL.

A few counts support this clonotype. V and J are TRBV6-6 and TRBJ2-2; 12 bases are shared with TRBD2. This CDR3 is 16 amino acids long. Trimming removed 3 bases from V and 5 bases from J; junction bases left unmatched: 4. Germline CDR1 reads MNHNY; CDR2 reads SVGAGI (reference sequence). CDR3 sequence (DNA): TGTGCCAGCAGTTATCGACTAGCGGGAGTTACCGGGGAGCTGTTTTTT. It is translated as CASSYRLAGVTGELFF.

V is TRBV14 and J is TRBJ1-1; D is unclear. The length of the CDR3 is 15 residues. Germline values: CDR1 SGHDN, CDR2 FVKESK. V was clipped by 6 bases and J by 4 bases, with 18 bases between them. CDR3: CASSPVSIFVTEAFF. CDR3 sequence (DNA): TGTGCCAGCAGTCCCGTTTCCATCTTCGTCACTGAAGCTTTCTTT.

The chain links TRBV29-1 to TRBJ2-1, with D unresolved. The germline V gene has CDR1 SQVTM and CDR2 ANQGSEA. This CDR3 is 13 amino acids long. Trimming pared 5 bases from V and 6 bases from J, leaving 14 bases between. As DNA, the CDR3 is TGCAGCGTTCGACGTCCCCTTGGCAATGAGCAGTTCTTC. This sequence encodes CSVRRPLGNEQFF.

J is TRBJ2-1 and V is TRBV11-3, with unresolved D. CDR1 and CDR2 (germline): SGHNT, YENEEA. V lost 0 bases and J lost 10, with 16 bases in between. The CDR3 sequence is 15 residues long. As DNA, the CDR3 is TGTGCCAGCAGCTTAGAGGCGGAAGCGACCCGGGAGCAGTTCTTC. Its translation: CASSLEAEATREQFF.

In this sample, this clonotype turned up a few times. The CDR3 region has the DNA TGTGCCAGCAGCTCCTTTTTGGGGGAGCAGTACTTC. It translates to CASSSFLGEQYF. The chain couples TRBV5-5 to TRBJ2-7; D call uncertain. Germline-derived CDR1 and CDR2 are SGHKS and YYEKEE (reference sequence). The CDR3 length is 12 residues. Trimming removed 3 bases from V and 7 bases from J, with 11 bases in between.

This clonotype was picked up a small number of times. The CDR3, as DNA: TGCAGTGCTAAGGGACAGCAAGAGACCCAGTACTTC. This encodes CSAKGQQETQYF. The rearrangement uses TRBV20-1 and TRBJ2-5, with TRBD1 identical over 7 bases. This CDR3 contains 12 residues. V was clipped by 4 bases and J by 2 bases; unmatched bases: 1. Germline V gene sequence: CDR1 DFQATT, CDR2 SNEGSKA (reference sequence).

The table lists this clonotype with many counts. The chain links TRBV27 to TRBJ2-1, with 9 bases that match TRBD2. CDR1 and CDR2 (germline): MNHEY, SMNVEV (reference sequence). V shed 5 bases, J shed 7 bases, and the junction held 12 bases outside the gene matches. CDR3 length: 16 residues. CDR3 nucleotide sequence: TGTGCCAGCAGTGGAACTTTAGCGGGAGTGGGGAATGAGCAGTTCTTC. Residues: CASSGTLAGVGNEQFF.

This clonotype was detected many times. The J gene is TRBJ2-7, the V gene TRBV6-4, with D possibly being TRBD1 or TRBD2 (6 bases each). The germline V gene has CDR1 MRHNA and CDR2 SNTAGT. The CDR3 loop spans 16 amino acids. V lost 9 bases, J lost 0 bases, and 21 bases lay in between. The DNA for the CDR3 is TGTGCCAGTCCGGCGGGGACAACCCGCATCTCCTACGAGCAGTACTTC. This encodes CASPAGTTRISYEQYF.

The DNA of the CDR3 is TGCGCCAGCAGCCAAGATCAGGGGTCGTTCTACGAGCAGTACTTC. It translates to CASSQDQGSFYEQYF. This sequence joins TRBV4-1 and TRBJ2-7; the D gene is possibly TRBD1 (6 bases). This CDR3 has 15 residues. Per germline, CDR1 MGHRA and CDR2 YSYEKL. Trimming took off 0 bases at V and 3 bases at J, with 12 bases between the two ends.

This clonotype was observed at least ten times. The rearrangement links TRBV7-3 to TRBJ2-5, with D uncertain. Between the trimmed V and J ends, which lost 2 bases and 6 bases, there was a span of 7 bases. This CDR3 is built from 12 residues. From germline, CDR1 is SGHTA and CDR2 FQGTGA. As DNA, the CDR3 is TGTGCCAGCAGCTTATTAGGACAGACCCAGTACTTC. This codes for CASSLLGQTQYF.

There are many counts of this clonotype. The CDR3 DNA reads as TGTGCCAGTAGTTTAAAGGAGGGACTAGCGCACTACGAGCAGTACTTC. The encoded protein is CASSLKEGLAHYEQYF. The V call is TRBV19, the J call TRBJ2-7, with 10 bases fitting TRBD2. V trimming: 5 bases; J trimming: 3 bases; junction bases outside the gene matches: 10. Germline CDR1 LNHDA, CDR2 SQIVND (reference sequence). The CDR3 sequence is 16 residues long. The full variable domain, its missing parts supplied by reference TRBV19 and TRBJ2-7, is DGGITQSPKYLFRKEGQNVTLSCEQNLNHDAMYWYRQDPGQGLRLIYYSQIVNDFQKGDIAEGYSVSREKKESFPLTVTSAQKNPTAFYLCASSLKEGLAHYEQYFGPGTRLTVT.

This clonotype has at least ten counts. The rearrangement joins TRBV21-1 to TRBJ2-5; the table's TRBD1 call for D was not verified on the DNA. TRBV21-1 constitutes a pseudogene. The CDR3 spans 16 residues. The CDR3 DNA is TGTGCCAGCAGCTCCAAACTACAGGGAAAGGGAGAGACCCAGTACTTC. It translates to CASSSKLQGKGETQYF.

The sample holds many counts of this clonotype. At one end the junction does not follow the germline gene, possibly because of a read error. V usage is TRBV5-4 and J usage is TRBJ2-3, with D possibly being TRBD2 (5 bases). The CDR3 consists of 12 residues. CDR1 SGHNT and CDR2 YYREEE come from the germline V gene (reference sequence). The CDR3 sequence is CVSSLRADTQYF. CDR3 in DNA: TGTGTCAGCAGCTTGAGGGCAGATACGCAGTATTTT.

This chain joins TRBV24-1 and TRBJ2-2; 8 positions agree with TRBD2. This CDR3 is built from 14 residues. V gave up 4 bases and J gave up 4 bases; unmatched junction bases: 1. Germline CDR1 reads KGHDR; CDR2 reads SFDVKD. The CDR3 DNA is TGTGCCACCAGTGAAGCGGGAGCCACCGGGGAGCTGTTTTTT. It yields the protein CATSEAGATGELFF.

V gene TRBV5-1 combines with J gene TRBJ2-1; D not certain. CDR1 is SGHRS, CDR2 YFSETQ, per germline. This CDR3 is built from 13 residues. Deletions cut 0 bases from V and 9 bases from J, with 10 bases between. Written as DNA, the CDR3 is TGCGCCAGCAGCTTGGAGCACCCCCGTGAGCAGTTCTTC. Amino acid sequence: CASSLEHPREQFF.

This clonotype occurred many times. The CDR3 bases are TGTGCCAGCAGCGTAGCAGGGGAAGGCTATGGCTACACCTTC. Translation gives CASSVAGEGYGYTF. The chain employs TRBV9 and TRBJ1-2, with D possibly being TRBD1 (6 bases). Germline-derived CDR1 and CDR2 are SGDLS and YYNGEE. The CDR3 runs 14 residues. Trimming stripped 0 bases from V and 4 bases from J, with 10 bases between.

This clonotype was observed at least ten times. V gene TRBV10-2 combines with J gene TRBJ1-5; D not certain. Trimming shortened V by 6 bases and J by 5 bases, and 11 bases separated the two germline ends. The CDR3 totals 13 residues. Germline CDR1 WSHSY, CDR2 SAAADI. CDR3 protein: CASSAIPDQPQHF. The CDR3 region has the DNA TGCGCCAGCAGCGCTATCCCCGATCAGCCCCAGCATTTT.

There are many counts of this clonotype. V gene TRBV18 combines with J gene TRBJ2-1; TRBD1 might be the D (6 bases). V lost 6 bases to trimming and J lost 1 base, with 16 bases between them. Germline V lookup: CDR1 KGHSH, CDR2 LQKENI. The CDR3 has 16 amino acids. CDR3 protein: CASSGRGGESYNEQFF. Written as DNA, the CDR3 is TGTGCCAGCTCCGGCAGAGGGGGAGAGTCCTACAATGAGCAGTTCTTC.

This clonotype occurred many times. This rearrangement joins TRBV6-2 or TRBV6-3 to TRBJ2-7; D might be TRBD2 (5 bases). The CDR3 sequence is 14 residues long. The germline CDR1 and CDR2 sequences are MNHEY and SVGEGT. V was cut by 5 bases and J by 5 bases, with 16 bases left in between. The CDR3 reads CASSLSYDGDEQYF. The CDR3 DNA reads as TGTGCCAGCAGTCTAAGCTACGACGGGGACGAGCAGTACTTC.

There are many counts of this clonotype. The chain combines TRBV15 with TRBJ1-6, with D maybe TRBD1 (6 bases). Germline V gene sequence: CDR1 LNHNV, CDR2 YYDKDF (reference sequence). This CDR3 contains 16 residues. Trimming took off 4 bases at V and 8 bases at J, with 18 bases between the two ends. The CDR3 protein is CATSKETGSGYSPLHF. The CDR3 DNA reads TGTGCCACCAGCAAAGAGACAGGTTCTGGTTATTCACCCCTCCACTTT. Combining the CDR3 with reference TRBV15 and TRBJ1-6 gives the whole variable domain DAMVIQNPRYQVTQFGKPVTLSCSQTLNHNVMYWYQQKSSQAPKLLFHYYDKDFNNEADTPDNFQSRRPNTSFCFLDIRSPGLGDTAMYLCATSKETGSGYSPLHFGNGTRLTVT.

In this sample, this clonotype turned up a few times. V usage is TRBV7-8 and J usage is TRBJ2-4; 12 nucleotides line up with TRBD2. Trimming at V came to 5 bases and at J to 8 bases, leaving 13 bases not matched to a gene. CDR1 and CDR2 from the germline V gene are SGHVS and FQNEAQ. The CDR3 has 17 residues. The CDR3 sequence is CASSRTLLAGGRDIQYF. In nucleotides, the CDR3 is TGTGCCAGCAGCCGCACCCTACTAGCGGGGGGTCGGGACATTCAGTACTTC.

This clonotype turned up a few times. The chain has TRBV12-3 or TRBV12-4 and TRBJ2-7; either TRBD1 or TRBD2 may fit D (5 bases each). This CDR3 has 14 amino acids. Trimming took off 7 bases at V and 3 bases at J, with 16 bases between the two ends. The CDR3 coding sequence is TGTGCCAGCATTAACCGGGACGTTGGCTACGAGCAGTACTTC. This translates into CASINRDVGYEQYF.

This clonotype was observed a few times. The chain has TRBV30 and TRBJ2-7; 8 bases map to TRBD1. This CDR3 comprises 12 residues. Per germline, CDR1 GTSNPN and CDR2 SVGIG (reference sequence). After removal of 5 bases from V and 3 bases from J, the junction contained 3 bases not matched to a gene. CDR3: CAWRQGIYEQYF. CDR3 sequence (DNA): TGTGCCTGGCGACAGGGGATCTACGAGCAGTACTTC.